Listed below are T cell receptor beta chains from one sample, sequenced in a study of PD-1 blockade in classical Hodgkin lymphoma. Profiled with immunoSEQ multiplex PCR; TCRdb holds only in-frame clones, not every one. The sample contains 57,000 or so clones, 88% of which appear only once. This specimen consisted of peripheral blood mononuclear cells (PBMCs), obtained at baseline. The receptors come from a human donor with classical Hodgkin lymphoma. CDR3s include the opening cysteine and the closing phenylalanine or tryptophan. Each record gives: J gene, V gene, D gene, clone size, CDR3 DNA, CDR3 protein. D genes are given only for firm matches. Rows give clone size only sometimes, using once, few, many, or a class for an expanded clone.

TRBJ2-3	TRBV15	TRBD2	-	TGTGCCACCTCGATTGCCACTAGCGGGGCAGATACGCAGTATTTT	CATSIATSGADTQYF
TRBJ1-3	TRBV30	-	-	TGTGCCTGGAGGGTCAGCGGGTTCTATGGAAACACCATATATTTT	CAWRVSGFYGNTIYF
TRBJ1-1	TRBV30	-	-	TGTGCCTGGAGGCAAACCCGGGACGGTCAAAAAGCTTTCTTT	CAWRQTRDGQKAFF
TRBJ1-6	TRBV10-3	TRBD1	-	TGTGCCATCAGTGGGGGGACAGTAAATAATTCACCCCTCCACTTT	CAISGGTVNNSPLHF
TRBJ1-3	TRBV7-8	-	-	TGTGCCAGCAGCTTAGGGGGGTACACTGGAAACACCATATATTTT	CASSLGGYTGNTIYF
TRBJ1-5	TRBV15	-	once	TGTGCCACCAGCAGCCTTAATCAGCCCCAGCATTTT	CATSSLNQPQHF
TRBJ1-4	TRBV5-1	TRBD1	-	TGCGCCAGCAGCTTGGGTGGAGGGGGCGGTTCCGGTGAAAAACTGTTTTTT	CASSLGGGGGSGEKLFF
TRBJ2-5	TRBV28	-	-	TGTGCCAGCATGTGGCGGGGCGGTCGGGAGACCCAGTACTTC	CASMWRGGRETQYF
TRBJ1-2	TRBV5-6	-	-	TGTGCCAGCAGGAATACGACGGTCTATGGCTACACCTTC	CASRNTTVYGYTF
TRBJ2-7	TRBV7-2	TRBD2	-	TGTGCCAGCAGCATCACCGGGACTAGTGGCGAGCAGTACTTC	CASSITGTSGEQYF
TRBJ2-7	TRBV19	-	-	TGTGCCAGTAGTATAGGAGGGGACTCCTCGTTCTACGAGCAGTACTTC	CASSIGGDSSFYEQYF
TRBJ2-5	TRBV11-2	-	-	TGTGCCAGCAGCTTAAGGGCAGAATTCGGACGTAAAGGGGCGACCCAGTACTTC	CASSLRAEFGRKGATQYF
TRBJ2-5	TRBV30	TRBD2	-	TGTGCCTGGAGTCTCCCTAGCGGGGGTGAGACCCAGTACTTC	CAWSLPSGGETQYF
TRBJ2-5	TRBV30	TRBD2	-	TGTGCCTGGAGTCCTAGCGGGGGGGCTGGGGAGACCCAGTACTTC	CAWSPSGGAGETQYF
TRBJ1-2	TRBV4-1	-	-	TGCGCCAGCAGCCAAGAGAGGGCCTCCTATGGCTACACCTTC	CASSQERASYGYTF
TRBJ2-5	TRBV9	-	once	TGTGCCAGCAGCCCATACAAACAGGAAAGCCAAGAGACCCAGTACTTC	CASSPYKQESQETQYF
TRBJ2-6	TRBV4-3	-	-	TGCGCCAGCAGCCAAGAGGAAGGGCGGGCCAACGTCCTGACTTTC	CASSQEEGRANVLTF
TRBJ1-1	TRBV11-2	-	-	TGTGCCAGCAGCTTGGGCCACCTGAACACTGAAGCTTTCTTT	CASSLGHLNTEAFF
TRBJ1-2	TRBV18	TRBD1	-	TGTGCCAGCTCACCACTCCAGGGGGACGGCTACACCTTC	CASSPLQGDGYTF
TRBJ2-7	TRBV5-1	-	-	TGCGCCAGCAGCTTGGATGGGGGGGGCGCCTACGAGCAGTACTTC	CASSLDGGGAYEQYF
TRBJ2-1	TRBV29-1	TRBD2	-	TGCAGCGGCCGGGACTACTCCTACAATGAGCAGTTCTTC	CSGRDYSYNEQFF
TRBJ2-5	TRBV6-1	-	-	TGTGCCAGCAGTCCGCCCTGGGGGGCCCAAGAGACCCAGTACTTC	CASSPPWGAQETQYF
TRBJ2-3	TRBV5-6	-	-	TGTGCCAGCAGCTCAGGGACGGGTCCCCGGCTGAGCCCAGATACGCAGTATTTT	CASSSGTGPRLSPDTQYF
TRBJ2-1	TRBV30	TRBD2	-	TGTGCCTGGACTAGCGGGGGGATGTTCGATGAGCAGTTCTTC	CAWTSGGMFDEQFF
TRBJ2-7	TRBV6-5	TRBD1	-	TGTGCCAGCAGCCCCCTCGACAGGGGGCACTACGAGCAGTACTTC	CASSPLDRGHYEQYF
TRBJ2-6	TRBV5-1	TRBD1	-	TGCGCCAGCAGCTCCAAAGGGGGCCCTAATCACGGGTCCTCTGGGGCCAACGTCCTGACTTTC	CASSSKGGPNHGSSGANVLTF
TRBJ2-6	TRBV7-6	TRBD1	-	TGTGCCAGCAAACCCTCCCAGGGGGTGTCCTCTGGGGCCAACGTCCTGACTTTC	CASKPSQGVSSGANVLTF
TRBJ2-1	TRBV13	TRBD1	-	TGTGCCAGCAGCCCTACAGGGGTCTGGGATAATGAGCAGTTCTTC	CASSPTGVWDNEQFF
TRBJ2-1	TRBV28	-	-	TGTGCCAGCAGTCTCCCCCCTGTTGGAGAGCAGTTCTTC	CASSLPPVGEQFF
TRBJ1-3	TRBV29-1	-	-	TGCAGCGTTGAAGATCCGGCAGCAACTGGAAACACCATATATTTT	CSVEDPAATGNTIYF
TRBJ1-4	TRBV14	-	-	TGTGCCAGCAGCCCGGAGAGGGTGGTGAATGAAAAACTGTTTTTT	CASSPERVVNEKLFF
TRBJ2-7	TRBV18	-	few	TGTGCCAGCTCACCCCTCAGGTCGGTCGACGAGCAGTACTTC	CASSPLRSVDEQYF